Below, 7 T cell receptor beta chains from the same sample are listed, as sequenced in a study of blood T cell repertoires in COVID-19. Sequencing was performed with immunoSEQ multiplex PCR; in TCRdb, only in-frame clones are kept and a portion is missing. The sample has roughly 150,000 clones; 80% to 90% are singletons. Specimen: PBMCs or T cells enriched from blood (not recorded which). The source is a woman between 50 and 59 years old who had recovered from COVID-19.

The chain carries TRBV11-2 and TRBJ1-1; TRBD1 agrees at 8 bases. The CDR3 contains 14 residues. J lost 4 bases, V lost 5 bases, and 6 bases had no gene match. The germline CDR1 and CDR2 sequences are SGHAT and FQNNGV. CDR3 sequence (DNA): TGTGCCAGCAGCGCCCAAGGGACAGGCACTGAAGCTTTCTTT. This gives the protein CASSAQGTGTEAFF.

The V gene is TRBV28, the J gene TRBJ1-2; 8 nucleotides agree with TRBD1. The junction had 3 bases not matched to a gene; V was cut back by 2 bases and J by 10 bases. Germline loops: CDR1 MDHEN, CDR2 SYDVKM. CDR3 size: 12 residues. The CDR3 region is CASSLQGAAYTF. The CDR3 DNA reads as TGTGCCAGCAGTTTACAGGGGGCTGCCTACACCTTC.

The J gene is TRBJ2-3, the V gene TRBV7-8, with TRBD2 matching over 9 bases. CDR1 is SGHVS and CDR2 is FQNEAQ in the germline V gene. The CDR3 consists of 17 residues. J gave up 3 bases and V 2 bases, and 9 bases lay outside the gene matches. The chain's CDR3 is CASSLIGASGKTDTQYF. In nucleotides, the CDR3 is TGTGCCAGCAGCTTAATCGGGGCTAGCGGGAAGACAGATACGCAGTATTTT.

Note on this clone: The junction shows a germline mismatch at one end, possibly a read error. This chain connects TRBV27 to TRBJ2-1; 9 bases agree with TRBD2. This CDR3 has 16 amino acids. Per germline, CDR1 MNHEY and CDR2 SMNVEV (reference sequence). DNA for the CDR3: TGTACCAGCAGTCCGAGCGGGAGGTTGGTGTACAATGAGCAGTTCTTC. Translating it yields CTSSPSGRLVYNEQFF.

The gene calls are TRBV7-8 and TRBJ2-7, with D tentatively TRBD1 (5 bases). The germline V gene has CDR1 SGHVS and CDR2 FQNEAQ. The CDR3 contains 13 residues. V dropped 4 bases and J dropped 3 bases, with 10 bases sitting between them. The CDR3 sequence is CASSSQGLYEQYF. In nucleotides, the CDR3 is TGTGCCAGCAGCTCCCAGGGTCTCTACGAGCAGTACTTC.

The CDR3: CASSYRNGAVGQFF. The CDR3 region has the DNA TGTGCCAGCAGTTACAGGAATGGGGCAGTGGGGCAGTTCTTC. This chain uses TRBV6-5 with TRBJ2-1, with D maybe TRBD1 (5 bases). Germline values: CDR1 MNHEY, CDR2 SVGAGI. V lost 2 bases and J 12 bases, leaving 17 bases between the germline ends. The CDR3 runs to 14 residues.

CDR3 nucleotides: TGTGCCGGGCTGAATGAAAAACTGTTTTTT. Amino acids: CAGLNEKLFF. This sequence joins TRBV3-1 (or the pseudogene TRBV3-2) and TRBJ1-4; the D is unclear. The CDR3 runs to 10 residues. Trimming pared 11 bases from V and 5 bases from J, leaving 6 bases between. CDR1 LGHDT and CDR2 YNNKEL come from the germline V gene (reference sequence).